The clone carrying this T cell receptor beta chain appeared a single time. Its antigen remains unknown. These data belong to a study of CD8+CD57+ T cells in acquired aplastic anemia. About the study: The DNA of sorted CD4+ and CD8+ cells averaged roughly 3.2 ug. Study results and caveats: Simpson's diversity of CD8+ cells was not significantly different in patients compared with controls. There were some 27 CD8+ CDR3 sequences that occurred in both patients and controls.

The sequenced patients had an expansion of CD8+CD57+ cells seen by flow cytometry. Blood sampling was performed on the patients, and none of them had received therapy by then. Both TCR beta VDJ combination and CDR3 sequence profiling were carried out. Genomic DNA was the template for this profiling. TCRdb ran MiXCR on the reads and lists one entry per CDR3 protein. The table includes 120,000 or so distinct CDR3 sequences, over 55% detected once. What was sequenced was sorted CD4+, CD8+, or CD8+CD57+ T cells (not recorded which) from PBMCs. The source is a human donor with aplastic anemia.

The CDR3 protein is CSVEGLKNHAEQYF. CDR3 in DNA: TGCAGCGTTGAGGGCCTTAAGAACCACGCCGAGCAGTACTTC. The gene calls are TRBV29-1 and TRBJ2-7, with unresolved D. Deletions cut 3 bases from V and 6 bases from J, with 18 bases between. This CDR3 spans 14 amino acids. CDR1 and CDR2 (germline): SQVTM, ANQGSEA.